Reported below is one TCR beta chain. CDR3 size: 13 residues. Trimming left V 2 bases short and J 3 bases short, with 5 bases between. From germline, CDR1 is MNHEY and CDR2 SVGEGT. The sample belongs to a study of blood T cell repertoires in COVID-19. Study background: From the United States, Italy and Spain came samples of acute and convalescent COVID-19.

One Seattle source followed patients from active infection through their disease course. The table came from immunoSEQ multiplex PCR; TCRdb's copy has only in-frame clones and leaves some out. The table shows around 200,000 clones, with about 86% occurring only once. J is TRBJ1-5 and V is TRBV6-2 or TRBV6-3; D remains unclear. The source material was peripheral blood. The TCR was taken from a woman aged 55-69 years with COVID-19, enrolled during active disease. CDR3 bases: TGTGCCAGCAGTTACAGAGTCAATCAGCCCCAGCATTTT. Its translation is CASSYRVNQPQHF.